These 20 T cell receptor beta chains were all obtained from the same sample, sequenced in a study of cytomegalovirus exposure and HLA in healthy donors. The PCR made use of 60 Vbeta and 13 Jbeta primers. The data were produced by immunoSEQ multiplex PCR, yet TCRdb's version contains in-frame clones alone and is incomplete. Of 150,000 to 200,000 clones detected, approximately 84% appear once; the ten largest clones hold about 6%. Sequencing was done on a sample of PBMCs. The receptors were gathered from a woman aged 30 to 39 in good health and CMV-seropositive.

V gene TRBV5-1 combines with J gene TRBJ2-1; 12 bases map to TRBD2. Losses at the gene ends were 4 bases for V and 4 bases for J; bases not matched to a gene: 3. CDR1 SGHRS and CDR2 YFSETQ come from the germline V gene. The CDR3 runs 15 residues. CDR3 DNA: TGCGCCAGCAGCCGGACTAGCGGGGTGTACAATGAGCAGTTCTTC. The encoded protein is CASSRTSGVYNEQFF.

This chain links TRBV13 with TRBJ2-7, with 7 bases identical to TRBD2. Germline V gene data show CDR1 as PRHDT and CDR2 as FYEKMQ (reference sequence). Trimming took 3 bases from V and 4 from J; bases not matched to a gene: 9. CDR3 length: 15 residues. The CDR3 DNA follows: TGTGCCAGCAGCTTGGGGGGAGGGACGGTATACGAGCAGTACTTC. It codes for CASSLGGGTVYEQYF.

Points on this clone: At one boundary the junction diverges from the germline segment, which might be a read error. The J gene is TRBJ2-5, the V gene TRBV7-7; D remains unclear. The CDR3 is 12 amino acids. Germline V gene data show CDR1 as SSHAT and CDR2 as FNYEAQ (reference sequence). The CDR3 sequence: CASSRGRETQYF. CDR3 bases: TGTGCTAGCAGTCGAGGCCGGGAGACCCAGTACTTC.

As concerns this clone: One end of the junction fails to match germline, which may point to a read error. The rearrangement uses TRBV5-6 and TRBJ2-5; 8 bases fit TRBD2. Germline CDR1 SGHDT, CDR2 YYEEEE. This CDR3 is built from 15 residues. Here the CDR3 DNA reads TGTGCCAACAGCCCCTCAGGCGGGGGGCGGGAGACCCAGTACTTC. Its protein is CANSPSGGGRETQYF.

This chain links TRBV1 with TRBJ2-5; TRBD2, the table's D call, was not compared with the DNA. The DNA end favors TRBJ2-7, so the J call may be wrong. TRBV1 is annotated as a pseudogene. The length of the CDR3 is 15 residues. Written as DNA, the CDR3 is TGCACCAGCAGCCAAGCGGTTCGGGGATACTACGAGCAGTACTTC. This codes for CTSSQAVRGYYEQYF.

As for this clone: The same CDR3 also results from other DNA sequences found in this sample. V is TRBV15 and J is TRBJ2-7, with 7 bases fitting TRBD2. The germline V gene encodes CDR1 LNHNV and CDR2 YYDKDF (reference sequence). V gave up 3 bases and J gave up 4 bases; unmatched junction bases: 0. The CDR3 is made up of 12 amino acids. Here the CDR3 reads CATSRGGYEQYF. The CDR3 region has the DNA TGTGCCACCAGCAGGGGAGGGTACGAGCAGTACTTC.

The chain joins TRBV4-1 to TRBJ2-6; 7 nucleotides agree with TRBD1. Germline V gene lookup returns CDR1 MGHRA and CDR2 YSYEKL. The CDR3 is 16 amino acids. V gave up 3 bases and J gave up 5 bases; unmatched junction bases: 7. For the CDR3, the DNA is TGCGCCAGCAGCCAGGGGGAAGGGGGCTGGGCCAACGTCCTGACTTTC. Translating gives CASSQGEGGWANVLTF.

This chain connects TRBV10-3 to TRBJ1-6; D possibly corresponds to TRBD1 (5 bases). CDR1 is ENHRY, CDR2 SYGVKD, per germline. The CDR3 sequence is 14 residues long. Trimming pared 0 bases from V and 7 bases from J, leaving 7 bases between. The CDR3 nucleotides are TGTGCCATCAGTGAGTCGACAGAGAATTCACCCCTCCACTTT. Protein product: CAISESTENSPLHF.

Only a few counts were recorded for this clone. As DNA, the CDR3 is TGTGCCAGCGGTCGGGAAGCTTTCTTT. Translated: CASGREAFF. The rearrangement links TRBV2 to TRBJ1-1; D is undetermined. The germline CDR1 and CDR2 sequences are SNHLY and FYNNEI. This CDR3 contains 9 residues. Trimming removed 8 bases from V and 8 bases from J, with 6 bases in between. Based on the CDR3 plus reference TRBV2 and TRBJ1-1, the full variable domain is EPEVTQTPSHQVTQMGQEVILRCVPISNHLYFYWYRQILGQKVEFLVSFYNNEISEKSEIFDDQFSVERPDGSNFTLKIRSTKLEDSAMYFCASGREAFFGQGTRLTVV.

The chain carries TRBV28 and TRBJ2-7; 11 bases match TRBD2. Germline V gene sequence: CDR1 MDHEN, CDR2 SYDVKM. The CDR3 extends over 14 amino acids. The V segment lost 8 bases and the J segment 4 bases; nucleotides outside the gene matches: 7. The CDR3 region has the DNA TGTGCCAGCTGCACTAGCGGGAGTGGGTACGAGCAGTACTTC. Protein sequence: CASCTSGSGYEQYF.

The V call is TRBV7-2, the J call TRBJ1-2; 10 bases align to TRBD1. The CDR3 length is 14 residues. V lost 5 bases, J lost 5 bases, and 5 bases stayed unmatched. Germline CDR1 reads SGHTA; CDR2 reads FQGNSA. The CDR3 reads CASSTGTGAYGYTF. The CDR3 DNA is TGTGCCAGCAGCACGGGGACAGGGGCATATGGCTACACCTTC.

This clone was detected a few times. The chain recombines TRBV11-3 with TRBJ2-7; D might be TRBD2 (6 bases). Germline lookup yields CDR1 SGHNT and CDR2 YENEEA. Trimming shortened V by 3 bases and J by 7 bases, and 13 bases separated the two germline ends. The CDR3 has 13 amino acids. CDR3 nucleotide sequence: TGTGCCAGCAGCTTGGACTACCTTACGGAGCAGTACTTC. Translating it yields CASSLDYLTEQYF.

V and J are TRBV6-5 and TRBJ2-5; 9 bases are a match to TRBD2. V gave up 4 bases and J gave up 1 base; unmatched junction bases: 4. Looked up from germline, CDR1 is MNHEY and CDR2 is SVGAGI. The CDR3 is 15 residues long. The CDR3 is CASSSFSGSQETQYF. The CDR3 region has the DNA TGTGCCAGCAGTTCCTTTAGCGGGAGCCAAGAGACCCAGTACTTC.

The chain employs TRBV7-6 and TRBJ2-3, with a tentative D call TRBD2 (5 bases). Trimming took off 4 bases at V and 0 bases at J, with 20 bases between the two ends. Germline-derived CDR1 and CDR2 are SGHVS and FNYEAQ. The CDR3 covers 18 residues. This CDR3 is CASSSPFGGSASTDTQYF. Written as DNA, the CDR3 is TGTGCCAGCAGCTCCCCCTTTGGTGGTAGCGCGAGCACAGATACGCAGTATTTT.

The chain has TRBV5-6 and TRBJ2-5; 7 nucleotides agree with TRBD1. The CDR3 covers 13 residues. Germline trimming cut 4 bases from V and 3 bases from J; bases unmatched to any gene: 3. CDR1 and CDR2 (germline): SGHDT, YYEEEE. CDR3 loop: CASSRDREETQYF. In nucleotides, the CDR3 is TGTGCCAGCAGCCGAGACAGGGAAGAGACCCAGTACTTC.

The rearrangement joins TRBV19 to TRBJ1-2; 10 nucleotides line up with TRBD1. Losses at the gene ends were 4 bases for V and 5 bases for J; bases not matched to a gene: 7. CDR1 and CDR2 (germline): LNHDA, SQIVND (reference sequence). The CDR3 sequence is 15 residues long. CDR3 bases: TGTGCCAGTAGTAGACCCGGACAGGGGGTGTATGGCTACACCTTC. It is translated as CASSRPGQGVYGYTF. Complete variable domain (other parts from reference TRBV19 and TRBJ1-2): DGGITQSPKYLFRKEGQNVTLSCEQNLNHDAMYWYRQDPGQGLRLIYYSQIVNDFQKGDIAEGYSVSREKKESFPLTVTSAQKNPTAFYLCASSRPGQGVYGYTFGSGTRLTVV.

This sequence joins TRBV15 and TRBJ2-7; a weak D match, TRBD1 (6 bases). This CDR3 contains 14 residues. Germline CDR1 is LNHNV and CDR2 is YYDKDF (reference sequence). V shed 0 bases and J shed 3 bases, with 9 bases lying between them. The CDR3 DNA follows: TGTGCCACCAGCAGAGATTCAGGGGTCTACGAGCAGTACTTC. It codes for CATSRDSGVYEQYF.

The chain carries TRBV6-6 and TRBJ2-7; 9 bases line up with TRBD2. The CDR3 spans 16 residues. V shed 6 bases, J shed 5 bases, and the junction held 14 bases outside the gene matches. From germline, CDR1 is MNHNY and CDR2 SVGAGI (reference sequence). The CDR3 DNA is TGTGCCAGCAGCTCCTTAGGGCGGGAGGGTGGCGACGAGCAGTACTTC. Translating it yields CASSSLGREGGDEQYF.

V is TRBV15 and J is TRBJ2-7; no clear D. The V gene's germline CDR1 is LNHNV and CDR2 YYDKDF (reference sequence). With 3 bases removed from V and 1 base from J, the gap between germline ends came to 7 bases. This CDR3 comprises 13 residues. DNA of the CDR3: TGTGCCACCAGCAGTGGCAGATCCTACGAGCAGTACTTC. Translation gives CATSSGRSYEQYF.

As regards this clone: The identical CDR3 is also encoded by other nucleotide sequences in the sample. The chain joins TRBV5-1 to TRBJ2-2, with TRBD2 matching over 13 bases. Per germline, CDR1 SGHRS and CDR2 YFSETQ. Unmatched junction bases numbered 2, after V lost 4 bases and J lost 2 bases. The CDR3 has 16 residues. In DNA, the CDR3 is TGCGCCAGCAGCCTGGGACTAGCGGGAAACACCGGGGAGCTGTTTTTT. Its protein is CASSLGLAGNTGELFF.